This TCR beta chain was sequenced in a study of blood T cell repertoires in COVID-19. For the study at large: Acute and convalescent COVID-19 samples came from the United States, Italy and Spain.

Trimming cost V 2 bases and J 4 bases; bases outside gene matches: 8. This CDR3 is 16 amino acids long. CDR1 is MNHNY and CDR2 is SVGAGI in the germline V gene (reference sequence). Generated by immunoSEQ multiplex PCR, the TCRdb table keeps only in-frame clones and is missing some. The sample comprises tens of thousands of clones, around four fifths of which are singletons, and 25% to 40% rests with the top ten. The sequencing sample was made of peripheral blood. The chain joins TRBV6-6 to TRBJ1-3; 7 bases are a match to TRBD1. The sequence came from a woman older than 75 with active or convalescent COVID-19. The DNA for the CDR3 is TGTGCCAGCAGTTACCCTGTCCCGGGACAGGGAAACACCATATATTTT. Translated, it gives CASSYPVPGQGNTIYF.